The next 3 T cell receptor beta chains were all read from a single sample in a study of vaccination and CD4 T cells after COVID-19. The antigens for these receptors are not known. Sequenced with the Oncomine TCR Beta short-read assay was DNA taken from cultured CD4+ T cells. TCRdb re-analysed the PCR reads in MiXCR, keeping a single row per CDR3 protein. The table records approximately 15,000 distinct CDR3 sequences, about 53% of them present only once. Treatment of the sample: roughly 11-day PBMC culture with coronavirus spike peptide pools or control peptides (ViraFEST assay). Sample: CD4+ T cells from blood, cultured in vitro, taken before SARS-CoV-2 vaccination. The receptor source for this set is a human donor who had recovered from COVID-19.

The V and J genes are TRBV28 and TRBJ1-5; 7 bases are shared with TRBD1. The germline V gene has CDR1 MDHEN and CDR2 SYDVKM. The CDR3 has 14 residues. V trimming: 8 bases; J trimming: 2 bases; junction bases outside the gene matches: 6. The CDR3 region has the DNA TGTGCCAGCGAAACAGGGGTGCGCAATCAGCCCCAGCATTTT. Its protein is CASETGVRNQPQHF.

V usage is TRBV10-3 and J usage is TRBJ1-2, with D perhaps matching TRBD1 (5 bases). The CDR3 extends over 14 amino acids. Germline assignment: CDR1 ENHRY and CDR2 SYGVKD. Deletions cut 0 bases from V and 7 bases from J, with 12 bases between. In DNA, the CDR3 is TGTGCCATCAGTGAGTCTTCAGGGACCCCTGGCTACACCTTC. Protein product: CAISESSGTPGYTF.

V is TRBV7-8 and J is TRBJ2-2; 7 bases are shared with TRBD1. This CDR3 has 19 residues. V lost 4 bases to trimming and J lost 0 bases; unmatched junction nucleotides: 14. Germline CDR1 and CDR2: SGHVS and FQNEAQ. The CDR3 loop reads CASSSLTGFRPANTGELFF. DNA of the CDR3: TGTGCCAGCAGCTCCTTGACAGGGTTTAGGCCTGCGAACACCGGGGAGCTGTTTTTT.